These 21 T cell receptor beta chains came from one sample sequenced in a study of identical twins. Via MiXCR, TCRdb re-called the 5' RACE reads, giving one row per CDR3 protein. Of some 630,000 distinct CDR3 sequences in the sample, just over 7% were seen once. These data also formed part of another study, on yellow fever vaccine responses in identical twins.

The sequencing input was PBMCs. The source of these receptors is a woman aged 18-30 years in good health.

This clonotype was found a few times. The V call is TRBV19, the J call TRBJ2-1; maybe TRBD1 (6 bases). Trimming stripped 5 bases from V and 2 bases from J, with 19 bases between. This CDR3 contains 17 residues. Germline V CDR1 and CDR2: LNHDA, SQIVND (reference sequence). This chain's CDR3 is CASSPPNLGGTYNEQFF. The CDR3 bases are TGTGCCAGTAGTCCCCCTAACCTAGGGGGAACCTACAATGAGCAGTTCTTC.

This clonotype was recorded a few times. J is TRBJ2-1 and V is TRBV9, with 7 bases matching TRBD2. With 0 bases clipped from V and 3 bases from J, the junction kept 3 bases outside the gene matches. Germline V gene sequence: CDR1 SGDLS, CDR2 YYNGEE. There are 15 residues in the CDR3. CDR3 sequence: CASSVGSGLYNEQFF. The CDR3 DNA reads TGTGCCAGCAGCGTAGGTAGCGGGCTCTACAATGAGCAGTTCTTC.

The sample holds a few counts of this clonotype. The chain uses TRBV6-4 and TRBJ1-2, with 7 bases that match TRBD1. This CDR3 is 15 amino acids long. From germline, CDR1 is MRHNA and CDR2 SNTAGT. V shed 4 bases and J 5 bases; nucleotides not matched to a gene: 10. The CDR3 DNA follows: TGTGCCAGCAGTGGTCAAGCAGGGGGTGGATATGGCTACACCTTC. Translated, it gives CASSGQAGGGYGYTF.

V is TRBV20-1 and J is TRBJ2-3; a possible D gene is TRBD2 (5 bases). V dropped 1 base and J dropped 2 bases, with 7 bases sitting between them. Germline values: CDR1 DFQATT, CDR2 SNEGSKA (reference sequence). CDR3 length equals 13 residues. As DNA, the CDR3 is TGCAGTGCTAGAGCGGGGAACACAGATACGCAGTATTTT. This sequence encodes CSARAGNTDTQYF.

J is TRBJ1-1 and V is TRBV28; D uncertain. Trimming shortened V by 2 bases and J by 3 bases, and 7 bases separated the two germline ends. CDR1 and CDR2 (germline): MDHEN, SYDVKM. The CDR3 runs 13 residues. The CDR3 here is CASSLSSYTEAFF. For the CDR3, the DNA is TGTGCCAGCAGTTTAAGCAGCTACACTGAAGCTTTCTTT.

The chain employs TRBV20-1 and TRBJ2-1; TRBD2 agrees at 12 bases. Germline-derived CDR1 and CDR2 are DFQATT and SNEGSKA (reference sequence). This CDR3 region has 16 residues. V was pared by 2 bases and J by 4 bases, with 6 bases of the junction left unmatched. The chain's CDR3 is CSARKTSGSSYNEQFF. CDR3 sequence (DNA): TGCAGTGCTAGAAAGACTAGCGGGAGTTCTTACAATGAGCAGTTCTTC.

This clonotype was observed a few times. This chain uses TRBV7-3 with TRBJ2-1, with 7 bases matching TRBD2. This CDR3 has 18 amino acids. Trimming removed 3 bases from V and 5 bases from J; junction bases left unmatched: 16. Germline V gives CDR1 SGHTA, CDR2 FQGTGA. CDR3 DNA sequence: TGTGCCAGCAGCTTGGCGCCCGGGGCGGGAGTGAGGGACAATGAGCAGTTCTTC. Protein: CASSLAPGAGVRDNEQFF.

The sample holds a few counts of this clonotype. The rearrangement joins TRBV4-2 to TRBJ2-1; TRBD2 matches 11 bases. With 5 bases clipped from V and 2 bases from J, the junction kept 11 bases outside the gene matches. There are 18 residues in the CDR3. Germline CDR1 LGHNA, CDR2 YNFKEQ. The CDR3 loop reads CASSKTSGEAKPYNEQFF. For the CDR3, the DNA is TGTGCCAGCAGCAAGACTAGCGGGGAGGCCAAGCCCTACAATGAGCAGTTCTTC.

The rearrangement uses TRBV12-3 or TRBV12-4 and TRBJ1-1; D gene uncertain. This CDR3 has 14 amino acids. V lost 5 bases, J lost 8 bases, and 18 bases lay in between. Written as DNA, the CDR3 is TGTGCCAGCAGTGAAGAATCCTTGACGGAAGAAGCTTTCTTT. Its translation is CASSEESLTEEAFF.

The rearrangement uses TRBV6-5 and TRBJ2-2, with TRBD2 identical over 7 bases. J gave up 6 bases and V 0 bases, and 7 bases lay outside the gene matches. CDR3 length: 16 amino acids. Germline V gene sequence: CDR1 MNHEY, CDR2 SVGAGI. CDR3 amino acids: CASSYSRAGVAGELFF. CDR3 bases: TGTGCCAGCAGTTACTCGAGGGCGGGGGTAGCCGGGGAGCTGTTTTTT.

This clonotype was observed a few times. V gene TRBV10-3 combines with J gene TRBJ2-7; 7 nucleotides line up with TRBD1. Germline trimming cut 10 bases from V and 4 bases from J; bases unmatched to any gene: 10. The germline V gene encodes CDR1 ENHRY and CDR2 SYGVKD. This CDR3 contains 13 residues. The CDR3 nucleotides are TGTGCCACCACCACCGGGACAGCTTACGAGCAGTACTTC. Amino acid sequence: CATTTGTAYEQYF.

This clonotype was seen many times. The CDR3 sequence is CATSEDIRGTQYF. In DNA, the CDR3 is TGTGCCACCAGTGAGGATATTAGGGGTACGCAGTATTTT. The chain couples TRBV24-1 to TRBJ2-3; TRBD1 might be the D (5 bases). With 4 bases removed from V and 8 bases from J, the gap between germline ends came to 12 bases. Germline CDR1 and CDR2: KGHDR and SFDVKD. This CDR3 comprises 13 residues.

The chain uses TRBV12-3 or TRBV12-4 and TRBJ1-1; 7 nucleotides align to TRBD1. V lost 7 bases to trimming and J lost 0 bases; unmatched junction nucleotides: 5. This CDR3 has 14 residues. CDR3 region: CASTIDRVNTEAFF. The CDR3 region has the DNA TGTGCCAGCACTATTGACAGGGTGAACACTGAAGCTTTCTTT.

The V gene is TRBV28, the J gene TRBJ1-6; no reliable D call. The germline V gene has CDR1 MDHEN and CDR2 SYDVKM. The CDR3 has 17 amino acids. Trimming removed 3 bases at V and 5 bases at J, with 17 bases between. The CDR3 loop reads CASSFRIPGIDNSPLHF. CDR3 coding DNA: TGTGCCAGCAGTTTTAGGATCCCGGGAATAGATAATTCACCCCTCCACTTT.

This clonotype showed up many times. CDR3 protein: CSARATATYGYTF. The CDR3 DNA reads as TGCAGTGCTAGAGCGACTGCAACCTATGGCTACACCTTC. The V gene is TRBV20-1, the J gene TRBJ1-2; D gene uncertain. V lost 1 base and J lost 4, with 10 bases in between. Germline V gene lookup returns CDR1 DFQATT and CDR2 SNEGSKA (reference sequence). CDR3 size: 13 residues.

The chain couples TRBV20-1 to TRBJ2-5; D is possibly TRBD1 (6 bases). Germline V CDR1 and CDR2: DFQATT, SNEGSKA (reference sequence). The CDR3 has 15 amino acids. Trimming stripped 3 bases from V and 4 bases from J, with 18 bases between. The CDR3, as DNA: TGCAGTGCTAGCCGAGGCCCGACAGGCGGAGAGACCCAGTACTTC. This codes for CSASRGPTGGETQYF.

The genes are TRBV27 and TRBJ1-1; possibly TRBD1 for D (6 bases). The CDR3 extends over 14 amino acids. V dropped 5 bases and J dropped 4 bases, with 14 bases sitting between them. Germline V lookup: CDR1 MNHEY, CDR2 SMNVEV (reference sequence). CDR3 amino acids: CASSPGQRGTEAFF. CDR3 DNA sequence: TGTGCCAGCAGTCCCGGACAGAGGGGCACTGAAGCTTTCTTT.

This clonotype has only a few counts. The genes are TRBV24-1 and TRBJ1-2; maybe TRBD1 (5 bases). Trimming took off 2 bases at V and 8 bases at J, with 23 bases between the two ends. The CDR3 spans 17 residues. Germline V lookup: CDR1 KGHDR, CDR2 SFDVKD. CDR3 in amino acids: CATSDSPREGLGYGYTF. CDR3 nucleotide sequence: TGTGCCACCAGTGATTCACCCAGAGAGGGACTGGGGTACGGCTACACCTTC.

This clonotype was seen many times. CDR3 residues: CASSLGQGFSEAFF. For the CDR3, the DNA is TGCGCCAGCAGCTTGGGACAGGGATTTTCCGAAGCTTTCTTT. The rearrangement joins TRBV5-1 to TRBJ1-1, with TRBD1 matching over 7 bases. From germline, CDR1 is SGHRS and CDR2 YFSETQ. The V gene end was trimmed by 0 bases and the J gene end by 8 bases; junction bases not matched to a gene: 7. The CDR3 extends over 14 amino acids.

This clonotype came up a few times. This chain links TRBV7-8 with TRBJ2-5, with D uncertain. The CDR3 is made up of 16 amino acids. CDR1 is SGHVS and CDR2 is FQNEAQ in the germline V gene. V shed 1 base and J shed 4 bases, with 16 bases lying between them. The CDR3: CASSLGVGQSAETQYF. In DNA form, the CDR3 reads TGTGCCAGCAGCTTAGGGGTCGGGCAGTCGGCAGAGACCCAGTACTTC.

Ten or more counts support this clonotype. The chain joins TRBV10-2 to TRBJ2-3; 9 positions agree with TRBD2. Germline V gene sequence: CDR1 WSHSY, CDR2 SAAADI. CDR3 length equals 16 residues. V was pared by 0 bases and J by 1 base, with 2 bases of the junction left unmatched. The CDR3 nucleotides read TGCGCCAGCAGTGAGTCGAAGCGGGGGGGCACAGATACGCAGTATTTT. The encoded protein is CASSESKRGGTDTQYF.